This entry lists 30 T cell receptor beta chains sequenced from one sample in a study of blood T cell repertoires in COVID-19. Generated by immunoSEQ multiplex PCR, the TCRdb table keeps only in-frame clones and is missing some. The sample has about 60,000 clones, around 80% seen once. What was sequenced was peripheral blood. Receptor source: a man aged 25-45 years with COVID-19, enrolled during active disease.

The chain uses TRBV7-9 and TRBJ2-7; D is ambiguous. Trimming shortened V by 4 bases and J by 4 bases, and 17 bases separated the two germline ends. Germline CDR1 SEHNR, CDR2 FQNEAQ (reference sequence). This CDR3 region has 15 residues. DNA of the CDR3: TGTGCCAGCAGCTCCACCGGGTCTCCTCGGTACGAGCAGTACTTC. It is translated as CASSSTGSPRYEQYF.

J is TRBJ2-3 and V is TRBV5-1; possibly TRBD1 for D (5 bases). V was trimmed by 1 base and J by 5 bases, leaving 11 bases between them. This CDR3 has 14 residues. Germline V gives CDR1 SGHRS, CDR2 YFSETQ. The CDR3 loop is CASSLMQGKDTQYF. The CDR3, as DNA: TGCGCCAGCAGCTTGATGCAGGGAAAAGATACGCAGTATTTT.

This chain's CDR3 is CSVEIQGTIYGYTF. The CDR3 DNA follows: TGCAGCGTTGAAATCCAGGGGACCATCTATGGCTACACCTTC. The chain uses TRBV29-1 and TRBJ1-2, with D perhaps matching TRBD1 (6 bases). This CDR3 contains 14 residues. From germline, CDR1 is SQVTM and CDR2 ANQGSEA. V lost 2 bases, J lost 4 bases, and 14 bases lay in between.

This rearrangement joins TRBV9 to TRBJ2-3; 10 bases match TRBD1. This CDR3 region has 16 residues. V shed 3 bases, J shed 2 bases, and the junction held 6 bases outside the gene matches. Germline CDR1 is SGDLS and CDR2 is YYNGEE. The CDR3 DNA sequence: TGTGCCAGCAGCGCCACGGGACAGGGGTACACAGATACGCAGTATTTT. This sequence encodes CASSATGQGYTDTQYF. The full variable domain, in which reference TRBV9 and TRBJ2-3 provide the parts outside the CDR3, is DSGVTQTPKHLITATGQRVTLRCSPRSGDLSVYWYQQSLDQGLQFLIQYYNGEERAKGNILERFSAQQFPDLHSELNLSSLELGDSALYFCASSATGQGYTDTQYFGPGTRLTVL.

V usage is TRBV24-1 and J usage is TRBJ1-5; 10 bases fit TRBD1. Trimming removed 3 bases from V and 5 bases from J; junction bases left unmatched: 6. Germline values: CDR1 KGHDR, CDR2 SFDVKD. The length of the CDR3 is 16 residues. The DNA of the CDR3 is TGTGCCACCAGTGATGGGGACAGGGGATGGGATCAGCCCCAGCATTTT. It codes for CATSDGDRGWDQPQHF.

This clone was observed a handful of times. The same CDR3 is also encoded by other DNA sequences in this sample. This chain links TRBV20-1 with TRBJ2-7; D might be TRBD2 (5 bases). Germline V gives CDR1 DFQATT, CDR2 SNEGSKA (reference sequence). Deletions cut 6 bases from V and 4 bases from J, with 10 bases between. This CDR3 contains 11 residues. The CDR3 sequence: CSARRGYEQYF. The CDR3 DNA follows: TGCAGTGCCCGTCGAGGGTACGAGCAGTACTTC.

The rearrangement joins TRBV7-2 to TRBJ2-3, with a tentative D call TRBD2 (6 bases). The CDR3 length is 15 residues. Trimming removed 5 bases at V and 4 bases at J, with 16 bases between. Germline CDR1 reads SGHTA; CDR2 reads FQGNSA. CDR3 bases: TGTGCCAGCAGCCAGAGACTAGTCACATCAGATACGCAGTATTTT. This sequence encodes CASSQRLVTSDTQYF.

V usage is TRBV4-2 and J usage is TRBJ2-1, with 9 bases aligning to TRBD1. Germline trimming cut 3 bases from V and 1 base from J; bases unmatched to any gene: 1. The CDR3 is 15 residues long. Germline loops: CDR1 LGHNA, CDR2 YNFKEQ. CDR3 sequence reads: CASSQGQGSYNEQFF. The DNA for the CDR3 is TGTGCCAGCAGCCAGGGACAGGGATCCTACAATGAGCAGTTCTTC.

This clone came up a few times. V is TRBV19 and J is TRBJ1-5; D remains ambiguous. Trimming left V 2 bases short and J 0 bases short, with 5 bases between. The CDR3 is made up of 14 amino acids. Germline CDR1 reads LNHDA; CDR2 reads SQIVND (reference sequence). The CDR3 spells CASSIQSSNQPQHF. Here the CDR3 DNA reads TGTGCCAGTAGTATACAATCTAGCAATCAGCCCCAGCATTTT.

The chain uses TRBV5-4 and TRBJ2-1; 10 bases map to TRBD2. Looked up from germline, CDR1 is SGHNT and CDR2 is YYREEE (reference sequence). The CDR3 sequence is 15 residues long. V lost 5 bases and J lost 2; bases outside the gene matches: 4. For the CDR3, the DNA is TGTGCCAGCAGGGACGGACTAGCGGCCTACAATGAGCAGTTCTTC. It encodes CASRDGLAAYNEQFF.

The chain employs TRBV28 and TRBJ1-1, with D unresolved. The CDR3 runs to 11 residues. CDR1 is MDHEN and CDR2 is SYDVKM in the germline V gene. Trimming took off 6 bases at V and 1 base at J, with 3 bases between the two ends. This chain's CDR3 is CASSWNTEAFF. CDR3 in DNA: TGTGCCAGCAGCTGGAACACTGAAGCTTTCTTT.

This chain uses TRBV30 with TRBJ1-1, with D possibly matching TRBD1 (5 bases). The CDR3 is 15 residues long. V dropped 0 bases and J dropped 5 bases, with 16 bases sitting between them. The V gene's germline CDR1 is GTSNPN and CDR2 SVGIG (reference sequence). The CDR3 reads CAWSVRLRRGTEAFF. The CDR3 bases are TGTGCCTGGAGTGTACGGCTAAGAAGGGGTACTGAAGCTTTCTTT.

The chain links TRBV11-3 to TRBJ2-1; perhaps TRBD1 as D (6 bases). Germline CDR1 SGHNT, CDR2 YENEEA. The CDR3 has 14 amino acids. Trimming took 2 bases from V and 6 from J, leaving 11 bases between them. The CDR3 bases are TGTGCCAGCAGCTTAAGGGGGACCGTCAATGAGCAGTTCTTC. This translates into CASSLRGTVNEQFF.

This chain joins TRBV28 and TRBJ2-7; D might be TRBD1 (5 bases). V was cut by 6 bases and J by 3 bases, with 18 bases left in between. Germline-derived CDR1 and CDR2 are MDHEN and SYDVKM. The CDR3 is 15 amino acids. CDR3 sequence: CASSSRQGLNYEQYF. The CDR3 nucleotides read TGTGCCAGCAGCTCCCGGCAGGGCCTCAACTACGAGCAGTACTTC.

The J gene is TRBJ2-1, the V gene TRBV10-2; weak D call: TRBD1 (6 bases). The germline V and J ends were trimmed by 2 bases and 3 bases, with 8 bases remaining between them. The CDR3 contains 14 residues. Looked up from germline, CDR1 is WSHSY and CDR2 is SAAADI. This CDR3 reads CASSETQGYNEQFF. In DNA form, the CDR3 reads TGCGCCAGCAGTGAGACACAGGGCTACAATGAGCAGTTCTTC.

The genes are TRBV7-3 and TRBJ2-1; 8 nucleotides align to TRBD2. Germline CDR1 and CDR2: SGHTA and FQGTGA. With 1 base clipped from V and 6 bases from J, the junction kept 14 bases outside the gene matches. This CDR3 is 18 amino acids long. The CDR3 is CASSLSPSAGGKSNEQFF. The CDR3 region has the DNA TGTGCCAGCAGCTTAAGCCCGTCGGCGGGGGGAAAGTCCAATGAGCAGTTCTTC.

This clone was observed a handful of times. V is TRBV10-1 and J is TRBJ2-2; TRBD1 matches at 9 bases. V lost 3 bases and J lost 4; bases outside the gene matches: 6. The CDR3 loop spans 16 amino acids. Looked up from germline, CDR1 is WNHNN and CDR2 is SYGVQD (reference sequence). The CDR3 DNA reads as TGCGCCAGCAGTGAACGGACAGGGGCGGGCACCGGGGAGCTGTTTTTT. It is translated as CASSERTGAGTGELFF.

The genes are TRBV19 and TRBJ2-7; TRBD1 is a possible D gene (6 bases). Germline assignment: CDR1 LNHDA and CDR2 SQIVND (reference sequence). CDR3 length: 14 amino acids. V gave up 3 bases and J gave up 3 bases, with 12 bases separating them. This chain's CDR3 is CASSMKTGNYEQYF. The CDR3 DNA reads TGTGCCAGTAGTATGAAAACAGGGAACTACGAGCAGTACTTC.

The chain employs TRBV5-5 and TRBJ2-5; 10 bases agree with TRBD1. CDR3 length: 16 residues. V dropped 6 bases and J dropped 5; count of bases not matched to a gene: 13. Germline V lookup: CDR1 SGHKS, CDR2 YYEKEE (reference sequence). The CDR3: CASTSGQGGVGETQYF. The DNA of the CDR3 is TGTGCCAGCACCTCCGGACAGGGGGGGGTGGGGGAGACCCAGTACTTC. The full variable domain, with the rest looked up from reference TRBV5-5 and TRBJ2-5, is DAGVTQSPTHLIKTRGQQVTLRCSPISGHKSVSWYQQVLGQGPQFIFQYYEKEERGRGNFPDRFSARQFPNYSSELNVNALLLGDSALYLCASTSGQGGVGETQYFGPGTRLLVL.

The gene calls are TRBV3-1 (or the pseudogene TRBV3-2) and TRBJ1-5; TRBD1 might be the D (5 bases). The CDR3 length is 13 residues. Trimming shortened V by 6 bases and J by 1 base, and 7 bases separated the two germline ends. Germline lookup yields CDR1 LGHDT and CDR2 YNNKEL (reference sequence). The CDR3 nucleotides are TGTGCCAGCAGTCGGGGGAGCAATCAGCCCCAGCATTTT. This encodes CASSRGSNQPQHF.

The chain joins TRBV5-5 to TRBJ2-1; 8 bases are a match to TRBD1. V dropped 4 bases and J dropped 6; count of bases not matched to a gene: 9. The CDR3 extends over 15 amino acids. CDR1 is SGHKS and CDR2 is YYEKEE in the germline V gene (reference sequence). CDR3 amino acids: CASSRDRTLTNEQFF. The CDR3 nucleotides read TGTGCCAGCAGCCGGGACAGGACTCTTACCAATGAGCAGTTCTTC.

In its sample, this clone was seen once. V gene TRBV28 combines with J gene TRBJ1-1; D is uncertain. Per the germline V gene, CDR1 is MDHEN and CDR2 is SYDVKM. CDR3 length: 12 amino acids. V lost 6 bases, J lost 5 bases, and 10 bases lay in between. Here the CDR3 reads CASREAGTEAFF. In DNA form, the CDR3 reads TGTGCCAGCAGAGAGGCCGGGACTGAAGCTTTCTTT.

The CDR3 reads CASQNQGGEQYF. For the CDR3, the DNA is TGTGCCAGCCAGAACCAGGGAGGCGAGCAGTACTTC. The rearrangement uses TRBV6-1 and TRBJ2-7; D is possibly TRBD2 (6 bases). The CDR3 consists of 12 residues. V lost 8 bases and J 6 bases, leaving 14 bases between the germline ends. Germline V gene sequence: CDR1 MNHNS, CDR2 SASEGT.

This rearrangement joins TRBV25-1 to TRBJ2-3; 10 nucleotides align to TRBD2. Germline V gene lookup returns CDR1 MGHDK and CDR2 SYGVNS. There are 15 residues in the CDR3. J gave up 5 bases and V 5 bases, and 7 bases lay outside the gene matches. The CDR3 loop is CASSPLAGDVDTQYF. DNA of the CDR3: TGTGCCAGCAGTCCTCTAGCGGGAGACGTAGATACGCAGTATTTT.

The chain links TRBV5-1 to TRBJ1-3, with D possibly matching TRBD1 (5 bases). In germline, CDR1 is SGHRS, CDR2 YFSETQ. The ends were cut back, 5 bases at V and 0 bases at J, with 9 bases in the middle. The CDR3 is made up of 14 amino acids. The CDR3 protein is CASRDNFSGNTIYF. The CDR3 coding sequence is TGCGCCAGCAGGGACAACTTCTCTGGAAACACCATATATTTT.

The chain uses TRBV13 and TRBJ2-7; a possible D gene is TRBD2 (6 bases). Trimming left V 8 bases short and J 0 bases short, with 17 bases between. The CDR3 runs to 15 residues. Germline V gene data show CDR1 as PRHDT and CDR2 as FYEKMQ (reference sequence). The CDR3 reads CASGRSGRDSYEQYF. The CDR3 DNA reads as TGTGCCAGCGGGCGTAGTGGGCGGGACTCCTACGAGCAGTACTTC.

With respect to this clone: The sample carries other DNA sequences with the same CDR3. This rearrangement joins TRBV10-3 to TRBJ2-7; tentative D call: TRBD2 (5 bases). CDR3 length equals 13 residues. The germline gives CDR1 ENHRY, CDR2 SYGVKD. The V end lost 7 bases, the J end lost 3 bases, and 13 bases lay between the germline ends. The CDR3 is CAITRAAGYEQYF. In DNA form, the CDR3 reads TGTGCCATCACTCGAGCGGCGGGCTACGAGCAGTACTTC.

V and J are TRBV30 and TRBJ1-2; D gene ambiguous. The germline V and J ends were trimmed by 2 bases and 7 bases, with 11 bases remaining between them. The CDR3 extends over 12 amino acids. Germline loops: CDR1 GTSNPN, CDR2 SVGIG (reference sequence). The CDR3 DNA is TGTGCCTGGAGTCCTGGAGGAGCTGGCTACACCTTC. Translating gives CAWSPGGAGYTF.

This chain links TRBV19 with TRBJ2-2; 7 positions agree with TRBD1. The CDR3 spans 13 residues. The germline CDR1 and CDR2 sequences are LNHDA and SQIVND (reference sequence). V shed 8 bases and J 6 bases; nucleotides not matched to a gene: 6. The CDR3 region has the DNA TGTGCCAGTCGGACAGGATCCTCCGGGGAGCTGTTTTTT. As protein: CASRTGSSGELFF.

This clone was counted a few times. The gene calls are TRBV11-2 and TRBJ2-7; no clear D gene. In germline, CDR1 is SGHAT, CDR2 FQNNGV. The CDR3 is 13 residues long. The ends were cut back, 3 bases at V and 0 bases at J, with 6 bases in the middle. CDR3 coding DNA: TGTGCCAGCAGCTTTCAGGACTCCTACGAGCAGTACTTC. Amino acid sequence: CASSFQDSYEQYF.